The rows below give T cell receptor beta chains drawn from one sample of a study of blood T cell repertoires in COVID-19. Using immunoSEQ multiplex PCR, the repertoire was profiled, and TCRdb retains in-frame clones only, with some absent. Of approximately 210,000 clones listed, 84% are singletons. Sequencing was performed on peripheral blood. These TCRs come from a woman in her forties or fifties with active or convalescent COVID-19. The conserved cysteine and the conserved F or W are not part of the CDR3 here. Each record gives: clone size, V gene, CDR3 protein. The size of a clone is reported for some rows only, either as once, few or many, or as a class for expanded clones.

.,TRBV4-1,ASRPTRNSRGVVHGYT
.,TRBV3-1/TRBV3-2,ASSLGQGTDYGYT
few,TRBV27,ASSRRDRGNTEAF
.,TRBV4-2,ASSPKPLLAGVATDTQY
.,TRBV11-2,ASSLEGSGYYEQY
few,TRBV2,ASRTGTMNTEAF
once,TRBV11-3,ASSLGLAGQETQY
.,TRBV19,ASSPFRVGQQNTEAF
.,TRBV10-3,AIRGQGSMNTEAF
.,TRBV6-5,ASRRTSGRTGELF
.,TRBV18,ASSALEDTQY
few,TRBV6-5,ASYRGFNYGYT
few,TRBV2,ASSAIGSGGETQY
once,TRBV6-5,ASSPGTGYGYT
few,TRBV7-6,ASSFLRGGLLDTQY
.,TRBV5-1,ASSWNTPGTGAGGEQF
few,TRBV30,AWRDREGEAF
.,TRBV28,ASSFIVSRQGQGQPQH
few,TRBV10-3,AISESGGSETQPQH
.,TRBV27,ASSLQGQWSPLH
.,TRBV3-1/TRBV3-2,ASSQSAGMNTQY
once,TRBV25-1,ASLRTGGNGGYT
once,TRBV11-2,ASSLENSSYEQY
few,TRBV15,ATDRGTGELF
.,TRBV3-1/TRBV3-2,ASSQDIRTGMNTEAF
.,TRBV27,ASSRTGNPQGGNEQF
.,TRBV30,AWSRQGEKLF
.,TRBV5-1,ASSLDGSGQRRPNTEAF
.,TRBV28,ASITMNTEAF
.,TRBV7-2,ASSSDRVFGNTIY
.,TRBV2,ASTVRGNMNTEAF
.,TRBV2,ASRERTSGGAGEQF
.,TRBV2,ASSVDRGGTGELF
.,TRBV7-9,ASSLDRGLLYYGYT
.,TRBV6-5,ASSPDRGRNYGYT
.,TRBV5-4,ASSSTRDRGSFGYT
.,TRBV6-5,ASRQGGIGTDTQY
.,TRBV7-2,ASSQWTGGWEQF
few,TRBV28,ASSLRLGATYEQY
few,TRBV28,ASSFGTGAGNGYT
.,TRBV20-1,SASLTGAGNTIY
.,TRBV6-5,ASFPPTGGGTEAF
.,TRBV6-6,ASRTGTGGLTGELF
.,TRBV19,ASSMVLNEQF
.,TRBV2,AGETSRAGELF
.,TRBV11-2,ASSRHRRGTEAF
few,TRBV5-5,ASSLWAGFGPYNEQF
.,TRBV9,ASSALSGGFEHEQF
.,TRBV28,ASSFSPATVNYGYT
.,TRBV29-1,SVDRRYQETQY
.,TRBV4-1,ASSQVKVAREQF
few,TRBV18,ASSPLPVVGEQF
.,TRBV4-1,ASSQGRGAAGATDTQY
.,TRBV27,ASSLGGGNTEAF
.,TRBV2,ASSEAAGGVSPLH